What follows describes a single T cell receptor beta chain. Extracted RNA was reverse transcribed, and the resulting cDNA served as sequencing template. Generated by immunoSEQ multiplex PCR, the TCRdb table keeps only in-frame clones and is missing some. The table records some 170,000 clones, around 71% of them present only once. Sorting of PBMCs yielded the CD4+ and CD8+ T cells. The data were taken from a study of CD8+ T cells in alopecia areata. This CDR3 has 13 amino acids. The V and J ends lost 6 bases and 4 bases respectively, with 12 bases between them. CDR1 is SEHNR and CDR2 is FQNEAQ in the germline V gene (reference sequence).

The sequence was collected from a human donor with alopecia areata. The source was CD8+ T cells sorted from blood, collected at week 0. The chain couples TRBV7-9 to TRBJ2-5; a weak D match, TRBD1 (6 bases). Written as DNA, the CDR3 is TGTGCCAGCAGTTCGACAGGAGGAGAGACCCAGTACTTC. Amino acid sequence: CASSSTGGETQYF.